Sequencing of this T cell receptor beta chain was carried out in a study of technical replicates of blood from a handful of donors. The CDR3 totals 11 residues. V dropped 7 bases and J dropped 4 bases, with 7 bases sitting between them. CDR1 is MDHEN, CDR2 SYDVKM, per germline. Here immunoSEQ multiplex PCR was the method, and the copy in TCRdb shows in-frame clones only, minus some. The sample includes 74,000 or so clones, 95% to 97% of them seen just once. The TCR was taken from a human donor in good health. V and J are TRBV28 and TRBJ1-2; D gene uncertain. The sample comprised T cells isolated from PBMCs. The chain's CDR3 is CASKLGYGYTF. CDR3 in DNA: TGTGCCAGCAAGCTTGGCTATGGCTACACCTTC.